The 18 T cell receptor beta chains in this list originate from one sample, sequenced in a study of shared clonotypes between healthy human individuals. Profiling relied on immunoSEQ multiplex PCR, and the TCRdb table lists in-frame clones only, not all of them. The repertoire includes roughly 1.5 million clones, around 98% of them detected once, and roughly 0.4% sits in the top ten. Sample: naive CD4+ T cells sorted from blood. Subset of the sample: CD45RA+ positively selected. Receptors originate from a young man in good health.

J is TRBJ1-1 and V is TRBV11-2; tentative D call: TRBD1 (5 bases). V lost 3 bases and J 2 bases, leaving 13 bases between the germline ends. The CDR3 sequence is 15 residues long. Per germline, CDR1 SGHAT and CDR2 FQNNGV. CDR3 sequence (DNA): TGTGCCAGCAGCTTTGATGGGGCTCTAAACACTGAAGCTTTCTTT. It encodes CASSFDGALNTEAFF.

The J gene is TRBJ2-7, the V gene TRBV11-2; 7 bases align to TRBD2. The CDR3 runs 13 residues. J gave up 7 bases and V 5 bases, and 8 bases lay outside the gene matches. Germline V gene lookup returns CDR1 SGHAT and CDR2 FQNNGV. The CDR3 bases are TGTGCCAGCAGCCCAGTAGGGCGGGGGGAGCAGTACTTC. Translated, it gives CASSPVGRGEQYF.

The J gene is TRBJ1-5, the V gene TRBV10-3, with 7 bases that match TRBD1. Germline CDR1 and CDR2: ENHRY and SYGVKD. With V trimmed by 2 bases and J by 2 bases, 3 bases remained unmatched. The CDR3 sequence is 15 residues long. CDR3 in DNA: TGTGCCATCAGTGAGAATCAGGGGGGCAATCAGCCCCAGCATTTT. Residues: CAISENQGGNQPQHF.

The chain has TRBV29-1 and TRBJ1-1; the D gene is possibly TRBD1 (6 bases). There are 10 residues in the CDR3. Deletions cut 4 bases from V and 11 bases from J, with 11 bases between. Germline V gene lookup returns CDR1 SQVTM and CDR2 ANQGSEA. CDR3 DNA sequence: TGCAGCGTTGTGTCAGGGGTGGCTTTCTTT. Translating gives CSVVSGVAFF. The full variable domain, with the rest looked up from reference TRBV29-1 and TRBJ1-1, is SAVISQKPSRDICQRGTSLTIQCQVDSQVTMMFWYRQQPGQSLTLIATANQGSEATYESGFVIDKFPISRPNLTFSTLTVSNMSPEDSSIYLCSVVSGVAFFGQGTRLTVV.

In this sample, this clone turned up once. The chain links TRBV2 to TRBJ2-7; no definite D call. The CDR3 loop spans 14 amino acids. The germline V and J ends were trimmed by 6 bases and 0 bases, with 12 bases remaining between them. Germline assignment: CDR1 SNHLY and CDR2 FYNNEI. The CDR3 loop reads CASRVAGSSYEQYF. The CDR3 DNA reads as TGTGCCAGCAGGGTAGCAGGCAGCTCCTACGAGCAGTACTTC.

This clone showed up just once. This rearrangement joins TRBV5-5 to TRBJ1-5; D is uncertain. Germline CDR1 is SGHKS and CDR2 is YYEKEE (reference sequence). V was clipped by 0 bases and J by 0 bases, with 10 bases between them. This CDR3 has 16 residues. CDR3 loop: CASSLGSTYSNQPQHF. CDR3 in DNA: TGTGCCAGCAGCTTGGGGAGCACTTATAGCAATCAGCCCCAGCATTTT.

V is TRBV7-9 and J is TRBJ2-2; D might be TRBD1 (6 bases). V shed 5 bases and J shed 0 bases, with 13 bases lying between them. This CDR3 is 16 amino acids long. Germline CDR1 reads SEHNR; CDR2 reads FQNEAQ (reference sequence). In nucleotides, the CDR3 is TGTGCCAGCAGCGATCCGGACAGACCGAACACCGGGGAGCTGTTTTTT. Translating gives CASSDPDRPNTGELFF.

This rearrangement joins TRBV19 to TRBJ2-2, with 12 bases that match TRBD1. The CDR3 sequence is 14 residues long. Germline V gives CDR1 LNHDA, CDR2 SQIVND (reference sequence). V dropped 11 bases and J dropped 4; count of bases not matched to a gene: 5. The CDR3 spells CACRDRGLTGELFF. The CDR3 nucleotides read TGTGCCTGTCGGGACAGGGGGCTCACCGGGGAGCTGTTTTTT.

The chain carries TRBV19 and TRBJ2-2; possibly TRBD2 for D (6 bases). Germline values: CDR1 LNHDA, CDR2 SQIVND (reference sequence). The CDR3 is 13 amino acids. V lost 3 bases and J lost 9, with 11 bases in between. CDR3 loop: CASSISRGWELFF. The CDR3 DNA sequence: TGTGCCAGTAGTATTTCGCGGGGCTGGGAGCTGTTTTTT.

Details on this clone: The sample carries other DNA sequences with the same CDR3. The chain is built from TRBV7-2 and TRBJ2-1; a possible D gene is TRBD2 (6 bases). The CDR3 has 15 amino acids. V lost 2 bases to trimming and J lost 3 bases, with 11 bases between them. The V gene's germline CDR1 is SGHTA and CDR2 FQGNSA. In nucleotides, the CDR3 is TGTGCCAGCAGCTTAAGGAGGGGTCTCTACAATGAGCAGTTCTTC. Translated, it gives CASSLRRGLYNEQFF. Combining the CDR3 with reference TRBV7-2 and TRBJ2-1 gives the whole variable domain GAGVSQSPSNKVTEKGKDVELRCDPISGHTALYWYRQSLGQGLEFLIYFQGNSAPDKSGLPSDRFSAERTGGSVSTLTIQRTQQEDSAVYLCASSLRRGLYNEQFFGPGTRLTVL.

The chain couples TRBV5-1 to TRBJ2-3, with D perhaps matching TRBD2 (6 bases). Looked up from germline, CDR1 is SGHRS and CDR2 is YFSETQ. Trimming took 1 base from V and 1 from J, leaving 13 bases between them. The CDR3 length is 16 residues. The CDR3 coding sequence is TGCGCCAGCAGCTTGCAGTTTGCTAGCGGCACAGATACGCAGTATTTT. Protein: CASSLQFASGTDTQYF.

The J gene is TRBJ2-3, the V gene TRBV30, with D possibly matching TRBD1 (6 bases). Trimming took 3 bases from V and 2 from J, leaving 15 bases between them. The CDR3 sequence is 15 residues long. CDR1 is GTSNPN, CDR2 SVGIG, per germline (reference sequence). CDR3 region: CAWRSRGSLTDTQYF. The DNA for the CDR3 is TGTGCCTGGAGGTCCAGGGGTTCCCTCACAGATACGCAGTATTTT.

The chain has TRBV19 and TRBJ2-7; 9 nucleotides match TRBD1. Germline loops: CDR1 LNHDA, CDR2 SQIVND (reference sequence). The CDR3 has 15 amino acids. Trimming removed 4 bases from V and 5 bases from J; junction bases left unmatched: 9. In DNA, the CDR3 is TGTGCCAGTAGTACCACCGGGACAGGGCTACACGAGCAGTACTTC. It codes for CASSTTGTGLHEQYF. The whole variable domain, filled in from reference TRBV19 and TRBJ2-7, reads DGGITQSPKYLFRKEGQNVTLSCEQNLNHDAMYWYRQDPGQGLRLIYYSQIVNDFQKGDIAEGYSVSREKKESFPLTVTSAQKNPTAFYLCASSTTGTGLHEQYFGPGTRLTVT.

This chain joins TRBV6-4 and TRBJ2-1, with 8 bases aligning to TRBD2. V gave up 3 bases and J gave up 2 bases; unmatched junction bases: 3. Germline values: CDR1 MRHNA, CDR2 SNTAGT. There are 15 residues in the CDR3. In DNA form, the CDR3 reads TGTGCCAGCAGTGAAGACGGGAGGGCCTACAATGAGCAGTTCTTC. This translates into CASSEDGRAYNEQFF.

CDR3 nucleotide sequence: TGTGCCAGCAGCCAAGATTGGACGGGGATCTCCCAGTACTTC. Protein product: CASSQDWTGISQYF. The chain uses TRBV14 and TRBJ2-5, with D possibly TRBD2 on 5 matching bases. Germline V gene sequence: CDR1 SGHDN, CDR2 FVKESK. The CDR3 consists of 14 residues. Trimming shortened V by 0 bases and J by 9 bases, and 14 bases separated the two germline ends.

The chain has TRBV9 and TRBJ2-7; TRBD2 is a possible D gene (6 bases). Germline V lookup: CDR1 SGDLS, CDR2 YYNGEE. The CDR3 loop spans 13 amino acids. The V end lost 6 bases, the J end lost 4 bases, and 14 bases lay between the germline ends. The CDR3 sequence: CASNPEGRYEQYF. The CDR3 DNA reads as TGTGCCAGCAACCCGGAGGGCCGGTACGAGCAGTACTTC.

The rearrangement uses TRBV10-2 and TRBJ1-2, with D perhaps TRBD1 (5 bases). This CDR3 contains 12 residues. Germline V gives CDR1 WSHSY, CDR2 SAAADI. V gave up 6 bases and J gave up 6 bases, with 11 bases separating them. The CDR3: CASREGKHGYTF. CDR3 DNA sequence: TGCGCCAGCAGGGAGGGGAAGCATGGCTACACCTTC.

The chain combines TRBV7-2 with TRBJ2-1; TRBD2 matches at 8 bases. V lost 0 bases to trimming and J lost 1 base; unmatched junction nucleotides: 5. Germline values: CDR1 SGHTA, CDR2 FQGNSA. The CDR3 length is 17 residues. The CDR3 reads CASSLAKSSGSYNEQFF. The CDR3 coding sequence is TGTGCCAGCAGCTTAGCGAAATCTAGCGGGTCCTACAATGAGCAGTTCTTC.